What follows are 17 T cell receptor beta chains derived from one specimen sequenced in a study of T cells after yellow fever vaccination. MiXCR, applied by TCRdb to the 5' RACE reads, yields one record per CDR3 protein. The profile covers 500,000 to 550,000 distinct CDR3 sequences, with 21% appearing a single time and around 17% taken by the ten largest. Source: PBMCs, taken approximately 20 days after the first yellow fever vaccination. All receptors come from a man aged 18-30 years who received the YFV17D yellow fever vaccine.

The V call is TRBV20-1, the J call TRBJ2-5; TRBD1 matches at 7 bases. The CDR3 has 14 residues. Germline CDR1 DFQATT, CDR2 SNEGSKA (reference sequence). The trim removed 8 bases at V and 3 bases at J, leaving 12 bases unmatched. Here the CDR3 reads CSTLRGHSKETQYF. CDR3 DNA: TGCAGTACCCTGAGGGGGCACTCCAAAGAGACCCAGTACTTC.

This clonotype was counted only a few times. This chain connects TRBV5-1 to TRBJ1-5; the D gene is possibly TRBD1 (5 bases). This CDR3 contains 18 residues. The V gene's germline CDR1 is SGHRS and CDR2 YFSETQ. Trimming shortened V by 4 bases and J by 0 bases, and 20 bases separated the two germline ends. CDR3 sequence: CASSPGEGPSYSNQPQHF. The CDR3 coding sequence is TGCGCCAGCAGCCCCGGAGAGGGGCCCTCATATAGCAATCAGCCCCAGCATTTT.

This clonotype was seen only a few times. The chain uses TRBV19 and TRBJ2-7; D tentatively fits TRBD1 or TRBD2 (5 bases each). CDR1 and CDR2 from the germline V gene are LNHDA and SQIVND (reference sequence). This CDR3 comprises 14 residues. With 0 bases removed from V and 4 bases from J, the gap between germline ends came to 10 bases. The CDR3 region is CASSIEGTDYEQYF. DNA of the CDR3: TGTGCCAGTAGTATAGAAGGGACGGATTACGAGCAGTACTTC.

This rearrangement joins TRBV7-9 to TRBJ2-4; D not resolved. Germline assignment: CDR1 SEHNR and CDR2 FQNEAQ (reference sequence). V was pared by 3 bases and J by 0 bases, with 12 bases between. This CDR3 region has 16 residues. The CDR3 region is CASSLDGAIAKNIQYF. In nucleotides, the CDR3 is TGTGCCAGCAGCTTGGACGGAGCCATAGCCAAAAACATTCAGTACTTC.

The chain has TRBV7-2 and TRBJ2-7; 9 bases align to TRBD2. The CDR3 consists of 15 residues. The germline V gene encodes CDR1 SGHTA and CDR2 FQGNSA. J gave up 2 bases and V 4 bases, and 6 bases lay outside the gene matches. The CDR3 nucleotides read TGTGCCAGCAGCTCAGGAGCGGGGGGCGCCTACGAGCAGTACGTC. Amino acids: CASSSGAGGAYEQYV.

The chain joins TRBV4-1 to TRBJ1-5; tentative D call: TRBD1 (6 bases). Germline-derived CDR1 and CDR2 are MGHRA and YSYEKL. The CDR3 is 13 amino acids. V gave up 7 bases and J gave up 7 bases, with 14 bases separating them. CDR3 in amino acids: CASNRGAGQPQHF. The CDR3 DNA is TGCGCCAGCAACCGGGGGGCCGGACAGCCCCAGCATTTT.

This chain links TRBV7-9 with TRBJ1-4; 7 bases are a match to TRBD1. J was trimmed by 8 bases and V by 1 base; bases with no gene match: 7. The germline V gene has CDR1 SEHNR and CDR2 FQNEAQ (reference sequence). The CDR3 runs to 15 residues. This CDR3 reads CASSLGARDSEKLFF. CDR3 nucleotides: TGTGCCAGCAGCTTAGGCGCGCGGGACAGCGAAAAACTGTTTTTT.

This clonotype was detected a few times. The CDR3 nucleotides are TGTGCCAGCAGGCCACCTCTATCAGAATATGGCTACACCTTC. Protein: CASRPPLSEYGYTF. The rearrangement links TRBV28 to TRBJ1-2; no clear D gene. CDR1 is MDHEN, CDR2 SYDVKM, per germline. The CDR3 extends over 14 amino acids. The germline V and J ends were trimmed by 6 bases and 5 bases, with 16 bases remaining between them.

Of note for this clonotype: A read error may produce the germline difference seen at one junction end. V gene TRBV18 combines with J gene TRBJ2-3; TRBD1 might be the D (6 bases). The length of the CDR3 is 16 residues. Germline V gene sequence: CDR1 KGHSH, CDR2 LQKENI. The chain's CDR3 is CASSPPGQRGTDTQYF. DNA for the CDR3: TGTGCCAGCTCACCACCGGGACAAAGAGGCACGGATACGCAGTATTTT.

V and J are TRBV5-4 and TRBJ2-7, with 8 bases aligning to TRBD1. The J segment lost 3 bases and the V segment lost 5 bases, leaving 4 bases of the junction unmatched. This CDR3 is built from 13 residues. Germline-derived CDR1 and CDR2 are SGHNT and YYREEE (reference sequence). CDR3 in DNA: TGTGCCAGCAGACAGGGGGTGGACTACGAGCAGTACTTC. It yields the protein CASRQGVDYEQYF.

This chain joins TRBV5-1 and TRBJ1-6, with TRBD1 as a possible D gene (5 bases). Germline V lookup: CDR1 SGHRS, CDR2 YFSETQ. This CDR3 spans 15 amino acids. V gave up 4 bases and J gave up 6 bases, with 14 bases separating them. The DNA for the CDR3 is TGCGCCAGCAGCGGGGGAGGTAAAATTAATTCACCCCTCCACTTT. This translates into CASSGGGKINSPLHF. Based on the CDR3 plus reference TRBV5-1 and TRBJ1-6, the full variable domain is KAGVTQTPRYLIKTRGQQVTLSCSPISGHRSVSWYQQTPGQGLQFLFEYFSETQRNKGNFPGRFSGRQFSNSRSEMNVSTLELGDSALYLCASSGGGKINSPLHFGNGTRLTVT.

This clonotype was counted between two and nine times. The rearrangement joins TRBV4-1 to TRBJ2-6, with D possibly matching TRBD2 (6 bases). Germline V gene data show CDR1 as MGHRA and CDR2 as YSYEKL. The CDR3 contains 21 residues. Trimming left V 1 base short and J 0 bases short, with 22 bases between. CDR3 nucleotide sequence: TGCGCCAGCAGCCAAGTGAGCGGGTTCGTGGGCTTCAGCTCTGGGGCCAACGTCCTGACTTTC. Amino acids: CASSQVSGFVGFSSGANVLTF.

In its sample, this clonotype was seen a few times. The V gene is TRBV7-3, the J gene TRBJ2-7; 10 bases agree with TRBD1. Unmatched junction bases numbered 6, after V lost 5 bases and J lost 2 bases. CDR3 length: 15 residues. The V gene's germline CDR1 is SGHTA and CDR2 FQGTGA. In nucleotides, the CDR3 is TGTGCCAGCAGCGTGACAGGGGGCCTGACCTACGAGCAGTACTTC. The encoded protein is CASSVTGGLTYEQYF.

The DNA for the CDR3 is TGTGCCAGCAGCAAACAGGCAACTAATGAAAAACTGTTTTTT. Amino acid sequence: CASSKQATNEKLFF. The chain uses TRBV9 and TRBJ1-4; D might be TRBD1 (5 bases). Germline-derived CDR1 and CDR2 are SGDLS and YYNGEE. CDR3 length: 14 amino acids. Deletions cut 4 bases from V and 0 bases from J, with 7 bases between.

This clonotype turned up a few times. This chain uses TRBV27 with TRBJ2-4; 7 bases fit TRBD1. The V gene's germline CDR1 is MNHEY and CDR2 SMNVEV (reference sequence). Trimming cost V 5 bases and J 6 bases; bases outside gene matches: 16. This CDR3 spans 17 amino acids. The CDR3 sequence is CASSPAVGQARGNIQYF. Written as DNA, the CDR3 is TGTGCCAGCAGTCCAGCCGTCGGACAGGCACGGGGAAACATTCAGTACTTC.

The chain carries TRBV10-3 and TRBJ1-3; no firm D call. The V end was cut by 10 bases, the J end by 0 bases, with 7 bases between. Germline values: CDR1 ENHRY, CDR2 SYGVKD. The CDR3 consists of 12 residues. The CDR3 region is CATKSSGNTIYF. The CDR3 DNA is TGTGCCACCAAAAGCTCTGGAAACACCATATATTTT.

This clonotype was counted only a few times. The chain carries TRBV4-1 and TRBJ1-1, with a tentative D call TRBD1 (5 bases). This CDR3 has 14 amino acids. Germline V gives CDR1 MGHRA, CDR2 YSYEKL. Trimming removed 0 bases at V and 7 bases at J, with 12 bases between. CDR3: CASSQELGPGEAFF. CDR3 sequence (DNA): TGCGCCAGCAGCCAAGAGTTGGGACCCGGTGAAGCTTTCTTT.